The 26 T cell receptor beta chains listed next were all sequenced from one sample in a study of a mutant IDH1 vaccine in newly diagnosed glioma. Specified time point: week 35, safety follow-up. One vaccine dose held 300 ug of mutant IDH1 20-mer peptide and came with topical imiquimod. These receptors lack a known antigen. Sequenced by immunoSEQ multiplex PCR; TCRdb stores in-frame clones only, minus some. The profile covers tens of thousands of clones, with about four fifths appearing a single time and under 4% taken by the ten largest. The sequenced sample was PBMCs, obtained from a glioma patient whose treatment included an IDH1 peptide vaccine. These receptors were obtained from a man in his forties with glioma. Some clones in this sample may be carry-over from other donors' samples.

The chain links TRBV2 to TRBJ1-3; 8 nucleotides agree with TRBD1. The V gene's germline CDR1 is SNHLY and CDR2 FYNNEI. The CDR3 is 13 residues long. V was pared by 7 bases and J by 8 bases, with 7 bases of the junction left unmatched. In DNA form, the CDR3 reads TGTGCCAGCAATTCACAGGGGGACGACACCATATATTTT. It encodes CASNSQGDDTIYF. Full variable domain (remainder filled in from reference TRBV2 and TRBJ1-3): EPEVTQTPSHQVTQMGQEVILRCVPISNHLYFYWYRQILGQKVEFLVSFYNNEISEKSEIFDDQFSVERPDGSNFTLKIRSTKLEDSAMYFCASNSQGDDTIYFGEGSWLTVV.

The gene calls are TRBV9 and TRBJ1-1; tentative D call: TRBD1 (5 bases). This CDR3 comprises 15 residues. Germline CDR1 and CDR2: SGDLS and YYNGEE. Trimming stripped 3 bases from V and 6 bases from J, with 18 bases between. The CDR3 DNA reads TGTGCCAGCAGCGCCCGGATCAGCGGGGCCGCTGAAGCTTTCTTT. Its protein product is CASSARISGAAEAFF.

By share of the sample, this clone is medium-sized. V and J are TRBV19 and TRBJ1-5, with a weak D call TRBD1 (5 bases). Looked up from germline, CDR1 is LNHDA and CDR2 is SQIVND (reference sequence). This CDR3 is 16 amino acids long. V was pared by 4 bases and J by 1 base, with 14 bases between. CDR3 nucleotides: TGTGCCAGTAGTACCCCAGGGTATTTCAGCAATCAGCCCCAGCATTTT. Translation: CASSTPGYFSNQPQHF.

The chain employs TRBV7-2 and TRBJ2-7, with unresolved D. The CDR3 contains 15 residues. V was cut by 4 bases and J by 2 bases, with 15 bases left in between. Germline loops: CDR1 SGHTA, CDR2 FQGNSA. The CDR3 here is CASSSLRRRTYEQYF. The CDR3 DNA reads TGTGCCAGCAGCTCCTTACGACGGCGTACCTACGAGCAGTACTTC.

The V call is TRBV25-1, the J call TRBJ1-6; TRBD1 agrees at 10 bases. V was clipped by 3 bases and J by 8 bases; unmatched bases: 7. Germline assignment: CDR1 MGHDK and CDR2 SYGVNS. This CDR3 comprises 16 residues. CDR3 sequence (DNA): TGTGCCAGCAGTGATGGGGACAGGGGTTGGGATTCACCCCTCCACTTT. Translated, it gives CASSDGDRGWDSPLHF.

This clone was seen more than once but under ten times. This rearrangement joins TRBV5-1 to TRBJ1-3; a weak D match, TRBD1 (5 bases). Germline-derived CDR1 and CDR2 are SGHRS and YFSETQ. The germline V and J ends were trimmed by 3 bases and 0 bases, with 10 bases remaining between them. CDR3 length: 15 residues. The CDR3 spells CASSSTGNSGNTIYF. CDR3 DNA: TGCGCCAGCAGCTCCACAGGAAACTCTGGAAACACCATATATTTT. The entire variable domain, with the rest obtained from reference TRBV5-1 and TRBJ1-3, is as follows: KAGVTQTPRYLIKTRGQQVTLSCSPISGHRSVSWYQQTPGQGLQFLFEYFSETQRNKGNFPGRFSGRQFSNSRSEMNVSTLELGDSALYLCASSSTGNSGNTIYFGEGSWLTVV.

The chain uses TRBV29-1 and TRBJ2-6; 9 nucleotides line up with TRBD1. The CDR3 runs to 16 residues. Per germline, CDR1 SQVTM and CDR2 ANQGSEA. The J segment lost 3 bases and the V segment lost 6 bases, leaving 9 bases of the junction unmatched. This CDR3 is CSVHAWTGVGANVLTF. CDR3 coding DNA: TGCAGCGTCCACGCTTGGACAGGGGTTGGGGCCAACGTCCTGACTTTC. Full variable domain (rest looked up from reference TRBV29-1 and TRBJ2-6): SAVISQKPSRDICQRGTSLTIQCQVDSQVTMMFWYRQQPGQSLTLIATANQGSEATYESGFVIDKFPISRPNLTFSTLTVSNMSPEDSSIYLCSVHAWTGVGANVLTFGAGSRLTVL.

DNA of the CDR3: TGTGCCTGGAGGTGGGGGGGTTACACCGGGGAGCTGTTTTTT. The encoded protein is CAWRWGGYTGELFF. The chain couples TRBV30 to TRBJ2-2, with TRBD2 matching over 7 bases. Germline V gene lookup returns CDR1 GTSNPN and CDR2 SVGIG (reference sequence). The CDR3 spans 14 residues. J gave up 3 bases and V 3 bases, and 4 bases lay outside the gene matches.

The rearrangement uses TRBV2 and TRBJ2-4; D might be TRBD2 (5 bases). This CDR3 contains 13 residues. V was trimmed by 8 bases and J by 0 bases, leaving 8 bases between them. CDR1 SNHLY and CDR2 FYNNEI come from the germline V gene. The CDR3 DNA sequence: TGTGCCAGCCGGGATTTAGCCAAAAACATTCAGTACTTC. Its protein is CASRDLAKNIQYF.

The chain has TRBV28 and TRBJ1-1; no clear D. The germline V gene has CDR1 MDHEN and CDR2 SYDVKM. The V end was cut by 7 bases, the J end by 2 bases, with 17 bases between. The CDR3 loop spans 15 amino acids. CDR3 loop: CASKEGPNINTEAFF. CDR3 DNA: TGTGCCAGCAAGGAGGGCCCCAACATTAACACTGAAGCTTTCTTT. The full variable domain, rest sourced from reference TRBV28 and TRBJ1-1, is DVKVTQSSRYLVKRTGEKVFLECVQDMDHENMFWYRQDPGLGLRLIYFSYDVKMKEKGDIPEGYSVSREKKERFSLILESASTNQTSMYLCASKEGPNINTEAFFGQGTRLTVV.

This clone was seen more than once but under ten times. The chain's CDR3 is CASSLNSGVEQYF. The CDR3 DNA is TGTGCCAGCAGCCTTAATAGCGGGGTCGAGCAGTACTTC. The V and J genes are TRBV5-4 and TRBJ2-7; 8 bases match TRBD2. This CDR3 is 13 amino acids long. The germline V gene encodes CDR1 SGHNT and CDR2 YYREEE (reference sequence). V lost 4 bases and J lost 6; bases outside the gene matches: 6.

The rearrangement links TRBV6-1 to TRBJ1-2; D ambiguous. Trimming shortened V by 1 base and J by 4 bases, and 10 bases separated the two germline ends. The CDR3 sequence is 14 residues long. Germline values: CDR1 MNHNS, CDR2 SASEGT. The CDR3 loop is CASSEVAEGYGYTF. In DNA, the CDR3 is TGTGCCAGCAGTGAAGTGGCAGAAGGCTATGGCTACACCTTC.

The chain has TRBV19 and TRBJ1-5, with D uncertain. The CDR3 loop spans 16 amino acids. V was pared by 5 bases and J by 0 bases, with 14 bases between. The germline V gene has CDR1 LNHDA and CDR2 SQIVND (reference sequence). The CDR3 reads CASSAFLTNSNQPQHF. The CDR3 DNA follows: TGTGCCAGTAGTGCCTTCCTTACTAATAGCAATCAGCCCCAGCATTTT. Based on the CDR3 plus reference TRBV19 and TRBJ1-5, the full variable domain is DGGITQSPKYLFRKEGQNVTLSCEQNLNHDAMYWYRQDPGQGLRLIYYSQIVNDFQKGDIAEGYSVSREKKESFPLTVTSAQKNPTAFYLCASSAFLTNSNQPQHFGDGTRLSIL.

The CDR3 coding sequence is TGTGCCAGCAGCCTCAGAACCACCGGCACTGAAGCTTTCTTT. Translated, it gives CASSLRTTGTEAFF. The genes are TRBV5-4 and TRBJ1-1, with unresolved D. The CDR3 is made up of 14 amino acids. CDR1 SGHNT and CDR2 YYREEE come from the germline V gene (reference sequence). V was shortened by 4 bases and J by 4 bases, with 14 bases between the two germline ends.

The chain joins TRBV28 to TRBJ2-7; D uncertain. The CDR3 consists of 14 residues. The germline gives CDR1 MDHEN, CDR2 SYDVKM. The V and J ends lost 6 bases and 0 bases respectively, with 12 bases between them. The CDR3: CASRPSGPSYEQYF. In DNA form, the CDR3 reads TGTGCCAGCAGGCCCTCAGGCCCCTCCTACGAGCAGTACTTC.

V and J are TRBV11-1 and TRBJ2-2, with TRBD1 identical over 8 bases. There are 14 residues in the CDR3. V was pared by 5 bases and J by 5 bases, with 4 bases of the junction left unmatched. The germline CDR1 and CDR2 sequences are SGHAT and FQDESV (reference sequence). CDR3 bases: TGTGCCAGCAGCCCCAGGGGGCGGACCGGGGAGCTGTTTTTT. This codes for CASSPRGRTGELFF.

The chain couples TRBV5-6 to TRBJ2-3; a possible D gene is TRBD2 (5 bases). The CDR3 has 13 residues. Looked up from germline, CDR1 is SGHDT and CDR2 is YYEEEE. Trimming stripped 4 bases from V and 3 bases from J, with 9 bases between. The CDR3 nucleotides read TGTGCCAGCAGCGCGGACTTGACAGATACGCAGTATTTT. Protein: CASSADLTDTQYF.

This clone occurred once. The rearrangement joins TRBV5-1 to TRBJ1-2; D is perhaps TRBD1 (5 bases). This CDR3 has 14 amino acids. Germline V CDR1 and CDR2: SGHRS, YFSETQ. With 4 bases removed from V and 8 bases from J, the gap between germline ends came to 18 bases. The CDR3 DNA reads TGCGCCAGCAGCCAGAACCAGGGAAATTGGGGCTACACCTTC. This translates into CASSQNQGNWGYTF.

The chain recombines TRBV2 with TRBJ2-5, with TRBD2 identical over 12 bases. The J call is doubtful: the DNA matches TRBJ2-7 better. The CDR3 runs 15 residues. Germline lookup yields CDR1 SNHLY and CDR2 FYNNEI. For the CDR3, the DNA is TGTGCCAGCAGTGAAACTAGCGGGGGGATCTACGAGCAGTACTTC. Translated: CASSETSGGIYEQYF.

The chain is built from TRBV9 and TRBJ1-1; perhaps TRBD1 as D (5 bases). Germline loops: CDR1 SGDLS, CDR2 YYNGEE. The CDR3 sequence is 15 residues long. V was shortened by 0 bases and J by 0 bases, with 9 bases between the two germline ends. The CDR3 coding sequence is TGTGCCAGCAGCGTAGTTGCGGACATGAACACTGAAGCTTTCTTT. Its translation is CASSVVADMNTEAFF.

The chain links TRBV6-4 to TRBJ2-3; 9 bases are a match to TRBD2. The length of the CDR3 is 15 residues. Trimming took 3 bases from V and 0 from J; bases not matched to a gene: 1. Germline values: CDR1 MRHNA, CDR2 SNTAGT. The CDR3 nucleotides read TGTGCCAGCAGTGAGGGGACTAGCAGCACAGATACGCAGTATTTT. Its translation: CASSEGTSSTDTQYF.

V gene TRBV29-1 combines with J gene TRBJ2-5, with D maybe TRBD2 (6 bases). The CDR3 consists of 12 residues. The V end was cut by 3 bases, the J end by 3 bases, with 8 bases between. CDR1 is SQVTM and CDR2 is ANQGSEA in the germline V gene. CDR3 sequence: CSVEGLEETQYF. DNA of the CDR3: TGCAGCGTTGAGGGACTTGAAGAGACCCAGTACTTC.

The rearrangement links TRBV29-1 to TRBJ1-1; D unclear. Per the germline V gene, CDR1 is SQVTM and CDR2 is ANQGSEA. The CDR3 has 14 residues. With 3 bases removed from V and 0 bases from J, the gap between germline ends came to 11 bases. The CDR3 loop reads CSVDPRNLNTEAFF. In nucleotides, the CDR3 is TGCAGCGTTGATCCACGGAACTTGAACACTGAAGCTTTCTTT.

The chain joins TRBV6-4 to TRBJ2-1; possible D gene TRBD1, 7 bases. Per the germline V gene, CDR1 is MRHNA and CDR2 is SNTAGT. Trimming removed 0 bases from V and 7 bases from J, with 13 bases in between. The CDR3 totals 15 residues. CDR3 protein: CASSDSEGAGNEQFF. In DNA form, the CDR3 reads TGTGCCAGCAGTGACTCGGAGGGGGCAGGGAATGAGCAGTTCTTC.

The V call is TRBV7-2, the J call TRBJ2-1; D is perhaps TRBD1 or TRBD2 (5 bases each). Germline values: CDR1 SGHTA, CDR2 FQGNSA. Trimming stripped 4 bases from V and 5 bases from J, with 15 bases between. The CDR3 runs 15 residues. In DNA form, the CDR3 reads TGTGCCAGCAGCTCCTGGGTGGGGACGGACAATGAGCAGTTCTTC. Its translation is CASSSWVGTDNEQFF. Together with reference TRBV7-2 and TRBJ2-1, the CDR3 gives the full variable domain: GAGVSQSPSNKVTEKGKDVELRCDPISGHTALYWYRQSLGQGLEFLIYFQGNSAPDKSGLPSDRFSAERTGGSVSTLTIQRTQQEDSAVYLCASSSWVGTDNEQFFGPGTRLTVL.

The chain combines TRBV29-1 with TRBJ2-7; no clear D gene. The CDR3 runs 12 residues. The germline V gene has CDR1 SQVTM and CDR2 ANQGSEA. Between the trimmed V and J ends, which lost 4 bases and 3 bases, there was a span of 10 bases. The CDR3 reads CSVVVQIYEQYF. The CDR3 DNA is TGCAGCGTTGTAGTGCAGATCTACGAGCAGTACTTC.